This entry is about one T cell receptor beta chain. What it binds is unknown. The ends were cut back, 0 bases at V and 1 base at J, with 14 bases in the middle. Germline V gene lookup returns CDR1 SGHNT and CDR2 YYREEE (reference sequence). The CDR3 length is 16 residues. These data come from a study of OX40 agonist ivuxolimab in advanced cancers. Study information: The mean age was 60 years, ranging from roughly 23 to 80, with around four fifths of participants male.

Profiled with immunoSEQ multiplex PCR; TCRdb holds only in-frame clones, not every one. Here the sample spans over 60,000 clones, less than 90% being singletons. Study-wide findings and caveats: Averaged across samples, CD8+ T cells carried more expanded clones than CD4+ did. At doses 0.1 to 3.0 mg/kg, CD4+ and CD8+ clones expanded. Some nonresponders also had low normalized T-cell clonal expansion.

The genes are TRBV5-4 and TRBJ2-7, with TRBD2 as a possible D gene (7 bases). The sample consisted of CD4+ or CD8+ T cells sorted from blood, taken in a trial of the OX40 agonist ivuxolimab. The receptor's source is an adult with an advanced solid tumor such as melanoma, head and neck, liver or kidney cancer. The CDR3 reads CASSLDRGAMSYEQYF. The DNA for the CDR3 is TGTGCCAGCAGCTTGGATCGGGGGGCGATGTCCTACGAGCAGTACTTC.